The source of this T cell receptor beta chain is a study of blood T cell repertoires in COVID-19. This table comes from immunoSEQ multiplex PCR, and its TCRdb copy is limited to in-frame clones, with some not included. The table records roughly 150,000 clones, 75% to 85% of them present only once. After removal of 6 bases from V and 0 bases from J, the junction contained 5 bases not matched to a gene. This CDR3 is built from 14 residues. Germline V CDR1 and CDR2: MNHEY, SVGAGI. The V call is TRBV6-5, the J call TRBJ2-7, with TRBD2 matching over 7 bases. The sequence came from a man aged 55-75 years with acute or convalescent COVID-19. Sequencing input: peripheral blood. CDR3 region: CASSPGGSSYEQYF. CDR3 DNA sequence: TGTGCCAGCAGCCCCGGGGGGAGCTCCTACGAGCAGTACTTC.